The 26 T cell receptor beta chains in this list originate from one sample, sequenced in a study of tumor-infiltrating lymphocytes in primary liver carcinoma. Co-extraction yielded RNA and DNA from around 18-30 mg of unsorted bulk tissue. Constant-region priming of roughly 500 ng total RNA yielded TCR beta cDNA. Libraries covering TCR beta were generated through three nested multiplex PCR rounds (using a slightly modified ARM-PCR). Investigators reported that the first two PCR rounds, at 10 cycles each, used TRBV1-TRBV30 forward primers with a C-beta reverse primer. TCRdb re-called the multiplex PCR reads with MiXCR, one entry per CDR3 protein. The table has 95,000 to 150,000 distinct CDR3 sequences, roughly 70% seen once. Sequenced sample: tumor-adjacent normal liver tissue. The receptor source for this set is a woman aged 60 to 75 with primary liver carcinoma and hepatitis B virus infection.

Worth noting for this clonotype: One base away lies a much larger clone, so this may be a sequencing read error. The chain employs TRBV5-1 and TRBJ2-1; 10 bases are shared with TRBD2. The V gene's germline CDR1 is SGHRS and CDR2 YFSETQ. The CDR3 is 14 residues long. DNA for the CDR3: TGCACCAGCAGCTTGGAACTAGCGGGACGTGAGCAGTTCTTC. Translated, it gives CTSSLELAGREQFF.

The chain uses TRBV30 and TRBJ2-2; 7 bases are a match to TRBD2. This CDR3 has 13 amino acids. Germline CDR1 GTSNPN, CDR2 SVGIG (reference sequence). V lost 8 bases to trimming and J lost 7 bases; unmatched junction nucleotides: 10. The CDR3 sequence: CARIRGEGGELFF. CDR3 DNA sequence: TGTGCCCGGATCCGTGGGGAGGGCGGGGAGCTGTTTTTT. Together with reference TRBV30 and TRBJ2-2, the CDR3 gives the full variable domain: SQTIHQWPATLVQPVGSPLSLECTVEGTSNPNLYWYRQAAGRGLQLLFYSVGIGQISSEVPQNLSASRPQDRQFILSSKKLLLSDSGFYLCARIRGEGGELFFGEGSRLTVL.

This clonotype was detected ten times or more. CDR3 protein: CAWSVGTGAYEQYF. The CDR3 DNA reads TGTGCCTGGAGTGTGGGGACAGGGGCTTACGAGCAGTACTTC. This rearrangement joins TRBV30 to TRBJ2-7; the match to TRBD1 covers 10 bases. Germline CDR1 reads GTSNPN; CDR2 reads SVGIG (reference sequence). This CDR3 has 14 residues. With 0 bases clipped from V and 4 bases from J, the junction kept 3 bases outside the gene matches.

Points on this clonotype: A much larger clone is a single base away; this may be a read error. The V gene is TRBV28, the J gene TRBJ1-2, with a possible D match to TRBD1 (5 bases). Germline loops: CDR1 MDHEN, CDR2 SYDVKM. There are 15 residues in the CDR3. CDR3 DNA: TGTGTCAGCAGTCCCCAACAATTGGGGACTTATGGCTACACCTTC. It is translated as CVSSPQQLGTYGYTF.

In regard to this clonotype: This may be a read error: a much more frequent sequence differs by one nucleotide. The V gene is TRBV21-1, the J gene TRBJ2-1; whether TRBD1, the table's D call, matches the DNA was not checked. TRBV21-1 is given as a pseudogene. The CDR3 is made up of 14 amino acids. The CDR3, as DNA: TGTACCAGCAGCAAAGCTGAGGGGAACAATGAGCAGTTCTTC. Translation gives CTSSKAEGNNEQFF.

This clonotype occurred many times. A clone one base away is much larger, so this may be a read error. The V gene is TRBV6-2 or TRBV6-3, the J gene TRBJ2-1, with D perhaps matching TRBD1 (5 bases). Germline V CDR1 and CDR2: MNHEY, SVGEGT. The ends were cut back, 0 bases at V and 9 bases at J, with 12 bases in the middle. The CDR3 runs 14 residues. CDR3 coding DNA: TGTGCCAGCAGTTACTCTAACAGGATAGGTGAGCAGTTCTTC. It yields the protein CASSYSNRIGEQFF.

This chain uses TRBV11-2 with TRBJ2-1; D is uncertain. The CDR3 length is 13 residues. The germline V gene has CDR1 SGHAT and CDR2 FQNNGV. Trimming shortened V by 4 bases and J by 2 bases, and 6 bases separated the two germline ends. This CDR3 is CASSSATYNEQFF. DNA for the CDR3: TGTGCCAGCAGCTCAGCAACCTACAATGAGCAGTTCTTC.

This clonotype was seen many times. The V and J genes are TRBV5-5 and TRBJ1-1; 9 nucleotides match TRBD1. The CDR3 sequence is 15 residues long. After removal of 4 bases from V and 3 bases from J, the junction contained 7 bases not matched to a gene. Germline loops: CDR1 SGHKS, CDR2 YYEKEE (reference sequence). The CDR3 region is CASSPRTGDDTEAFF. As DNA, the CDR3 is TGTGCCAGCAGCCCGCGGACAGGGGACGACACTGAAGCTTTCTTT.

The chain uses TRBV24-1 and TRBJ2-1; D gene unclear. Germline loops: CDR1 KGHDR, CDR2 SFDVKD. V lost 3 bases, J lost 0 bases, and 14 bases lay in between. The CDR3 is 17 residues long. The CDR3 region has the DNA TGTGCCACCAGTGATCCTGGACGGCCCGACTCCTACAATGAGCAGTTCTTC. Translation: CATSDPGRPDSYNEQFF.

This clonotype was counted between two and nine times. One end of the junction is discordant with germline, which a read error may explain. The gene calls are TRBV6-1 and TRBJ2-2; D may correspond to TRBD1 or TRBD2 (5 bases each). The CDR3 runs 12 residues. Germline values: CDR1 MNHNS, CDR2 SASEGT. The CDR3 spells CASSAVGRELFF. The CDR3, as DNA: TGTGCCAGCAGTGCGGTTGGCAGGGAGCTGTTTTTC.

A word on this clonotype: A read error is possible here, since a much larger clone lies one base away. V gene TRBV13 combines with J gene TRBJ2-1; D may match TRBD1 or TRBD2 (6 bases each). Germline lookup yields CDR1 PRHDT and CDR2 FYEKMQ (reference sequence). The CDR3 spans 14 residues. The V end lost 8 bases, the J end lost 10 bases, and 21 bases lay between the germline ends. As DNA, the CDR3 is TGTGCCAGCGGCTCAAGGAGGGGACACAGGGAGCAGTTCTTC. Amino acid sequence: CASGSRRGHREQFF. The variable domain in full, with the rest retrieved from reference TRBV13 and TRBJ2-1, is AAGVIQSPRHLIKEKRETATLKCYPIPRHDTVYWYQQGPGQDPQFLISFYEKMQSDKGSIPDRFSAQQFSDYHSELNMSSLELGDSALYFCASGSRRGHREQFFGPGTRLTVL.

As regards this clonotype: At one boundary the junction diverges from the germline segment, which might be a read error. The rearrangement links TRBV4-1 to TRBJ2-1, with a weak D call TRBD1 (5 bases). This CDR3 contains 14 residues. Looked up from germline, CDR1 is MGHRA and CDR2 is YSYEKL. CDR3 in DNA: TGCGCCAGCAGTCATGTCACAGGCGTAGGTGAGCACTTCTTC. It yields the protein CASSHVTGVGEHFF.

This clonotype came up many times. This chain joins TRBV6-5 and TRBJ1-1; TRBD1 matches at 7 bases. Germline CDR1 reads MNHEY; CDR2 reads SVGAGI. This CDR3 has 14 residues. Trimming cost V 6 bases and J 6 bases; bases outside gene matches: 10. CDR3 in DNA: TGTGCCAGCAGATTCGACAGGGAAAGGCCTGAAGCTTTCTTT. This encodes CASRFDRERPEAFF.

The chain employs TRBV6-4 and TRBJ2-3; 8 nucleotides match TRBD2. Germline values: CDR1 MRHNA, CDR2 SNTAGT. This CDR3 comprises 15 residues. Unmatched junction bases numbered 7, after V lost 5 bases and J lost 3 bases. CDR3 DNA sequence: TGTGCCAGCAGTCTGACTAGCGAGCATACAGATACGCAGTATTTT. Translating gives CASSLTSEHTDTQYF.

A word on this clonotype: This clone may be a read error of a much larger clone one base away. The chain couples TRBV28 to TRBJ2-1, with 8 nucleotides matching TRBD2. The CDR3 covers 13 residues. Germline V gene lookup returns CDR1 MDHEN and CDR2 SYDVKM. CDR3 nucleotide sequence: TGTGCCATCAGTTTCCGGGAGGGCCCTGAGCAGTTCTTC. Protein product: CAISFREGPEQFF.

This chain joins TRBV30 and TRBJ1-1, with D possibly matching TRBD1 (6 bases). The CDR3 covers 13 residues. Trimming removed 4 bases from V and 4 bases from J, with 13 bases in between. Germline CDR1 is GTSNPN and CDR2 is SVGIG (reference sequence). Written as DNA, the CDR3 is TGTGCCTGGAACTCCCAAGGGGGCACTGAAGCTTTCTTT. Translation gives CAWNSQGGTEAFF.

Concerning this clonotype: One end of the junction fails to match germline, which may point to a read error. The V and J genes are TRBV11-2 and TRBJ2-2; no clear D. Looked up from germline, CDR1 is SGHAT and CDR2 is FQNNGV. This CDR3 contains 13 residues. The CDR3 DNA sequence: TGTGCCAGTAGCTTAGATAGGGCTGGGGTGCTGTTTTTT. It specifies CASSLDRAGVLFF.

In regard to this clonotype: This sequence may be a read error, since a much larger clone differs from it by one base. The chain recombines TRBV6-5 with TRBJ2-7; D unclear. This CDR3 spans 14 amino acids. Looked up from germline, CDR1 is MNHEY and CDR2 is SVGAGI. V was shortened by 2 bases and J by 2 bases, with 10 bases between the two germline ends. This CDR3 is CASSYLDGAYEQYF. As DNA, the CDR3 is TGTGCCAGCAGTTACCTGGACGGAGCCTACGAGCAGTACTTC.

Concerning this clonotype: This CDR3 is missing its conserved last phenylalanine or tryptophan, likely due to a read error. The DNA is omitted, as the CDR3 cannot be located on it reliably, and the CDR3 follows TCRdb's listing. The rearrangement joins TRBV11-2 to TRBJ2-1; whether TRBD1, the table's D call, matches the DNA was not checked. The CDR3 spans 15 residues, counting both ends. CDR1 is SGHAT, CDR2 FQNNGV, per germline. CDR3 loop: CASSRPGTIYDEKFY.

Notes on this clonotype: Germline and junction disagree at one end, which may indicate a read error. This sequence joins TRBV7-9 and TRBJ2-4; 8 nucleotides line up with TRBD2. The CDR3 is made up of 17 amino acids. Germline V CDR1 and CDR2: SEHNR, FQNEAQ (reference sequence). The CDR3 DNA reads TGTACCAGCAGCCTTAGCGGGACTAGTGGGAGGGAAAACATTCAGTACTTC. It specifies CTSSLSGTSGRENIQYF.

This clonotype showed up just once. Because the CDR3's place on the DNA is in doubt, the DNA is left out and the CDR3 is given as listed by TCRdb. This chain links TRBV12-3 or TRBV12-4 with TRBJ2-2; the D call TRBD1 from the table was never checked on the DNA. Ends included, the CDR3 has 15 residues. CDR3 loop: CASSFWGVGAGELLF.

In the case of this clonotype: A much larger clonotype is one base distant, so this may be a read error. CDR3 region: CASSIIQGNEQFF. DNA for the CDR3: TGTGCCAGCAGCATCATACAGGGCAATGAGCAGTTCTTC. V is TRBV7-9 and J is TRBJ2-1; D might be TRBD1 (6 bases). CDR1 and CDR2 from the germline V gene are SEHNR and FQNEAQ (reference sequence). The V end was cut by 5 bases, the J end by 6 bases, with 11 bases between. The CDR3 is made up of 13 amino acids.

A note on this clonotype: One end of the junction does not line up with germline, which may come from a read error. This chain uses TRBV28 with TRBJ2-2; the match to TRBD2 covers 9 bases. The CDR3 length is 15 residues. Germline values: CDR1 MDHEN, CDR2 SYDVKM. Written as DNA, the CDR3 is TGTGCCAGCACACTGGTGGCGGGAGGGACCGTGGAGCTGTTTTTT. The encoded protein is CASTLVAGGTVELFF.

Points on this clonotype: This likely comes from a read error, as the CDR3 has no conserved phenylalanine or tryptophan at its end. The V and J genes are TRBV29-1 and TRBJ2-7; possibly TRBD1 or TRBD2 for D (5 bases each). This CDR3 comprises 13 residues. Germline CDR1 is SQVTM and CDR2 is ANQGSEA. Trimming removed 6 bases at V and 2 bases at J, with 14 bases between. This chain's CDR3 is CSVVSGTAYEQYY. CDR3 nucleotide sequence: TGCAGCGTCGTCTCCGGGACCGCCTACGAGCAGTACTAC.

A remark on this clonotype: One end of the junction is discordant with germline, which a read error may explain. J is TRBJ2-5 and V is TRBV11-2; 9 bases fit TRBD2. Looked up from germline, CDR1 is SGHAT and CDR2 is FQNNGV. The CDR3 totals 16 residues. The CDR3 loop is CAGSYSHGSGREAQYF. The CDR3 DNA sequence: TGTGCCGGCAGCTACTCCCATGGTAGCGGGAGAGAGGCCCAGTACTTC.

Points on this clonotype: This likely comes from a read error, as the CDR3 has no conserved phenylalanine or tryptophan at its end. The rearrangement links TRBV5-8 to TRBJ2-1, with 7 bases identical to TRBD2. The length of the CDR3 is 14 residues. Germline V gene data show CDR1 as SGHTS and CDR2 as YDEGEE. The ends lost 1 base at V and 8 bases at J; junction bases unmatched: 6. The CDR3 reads CASSLRGGKDEQFL. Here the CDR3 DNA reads TGTGCCAGCAGCTTGCGGGGAGGGAAGGATGAGCAGTTCTTA.